These 25 T cell receptor beta chains came from one sample sequenced in a study of blood T cells in healthy people across ages. PCR was performed a second time for about 7 to 11 cycles using a sample-barcoded 5' primer and a J-beta primer mix. TCRdb re-analysed the 5' RACE reads in MiXCR, keeping a single row per CDR3 protein. The table has approximately 850,000 distinct CDR3 sequences, roughly 44% seen once; the top ten hold around 21%. Sequenced sample: blood. The receptors stem from a man aged 60 to 75 in good health.

This clonotype was observed a few times. The rearrangement uses TRBV20-1 and TRBJ2-3, with TRBD2 matching 10 bases. The V gene's germline CDR1 is DFQATT and CDR2 SNEGSKA (reference sequence). This CDR3 is built from 14 residues. V lost 5 bases and J lost 3; bases outside the gene matches: 5. CDR3 in DNA: TGCAGTGCTGTTGAGCGGGGGGGAACAGATACGCAGTATTTT. It specifies CSAVERGGTDTQYF.

The V gene is TRBV2, the J gene TRBJ1-5, with D possibly TRBD1 on 5 matching bases. Germline CDR1 is SNHLY and CDR2 is FYNNEI. Trimming took off 7 bases at V and 8 bases at J, with 21 bases between the two ends. The CDR3 extends over 15 amino acids. The CDR3 spells CASIRTPGAQEPQHF. CDR3 in DNA: TGTGCCAGCATTCGAACGCCCGGGGCGCAAGAGCCCCAGCATTTT.

This chain uses TRBV7-8 with TRBJ2-3; 7 bases are shared with TRBD2. This CDR3 has 14 residues. Germline V lookup: CDR1 SGHVS, CDR2 FQNEAQ. V gave up 7 bases and J gave up 4 bases; unmatched junction bases: 8. CDR3 region: CASNYRGVSDTQYF. CDR3 in DNA: TGTGCCAGCAACTACCGGGGGGTATCAGATACGCAGTATTTT. The full variable domain, with the rest looked up from reference TRBV7-8 and TRBJ2-3, is GAGVSQSPRYKVAKRGQDVALRCDPISGHVSLFWYQQALGQGPEFLTYFQNEAQLDKSGLPSDRFFAERPEGSVSTLKIQRTQQEDSAVYLCASNYRGVSDTQYFGPGTRLTVL.

This clonotype turned up a few times. This chain uses TRBV6-2 or TRBV6-3 with TRBJ1-1, with D unresolved. The CDR3 spans 14 residues. Germline V gene sequence: CDR1 MNHEY, CDR2 SVGEGT. Trimming took off 7 bases at V and 8 bases at J, with 20 bases between the two ends. CDR3 loop: CASTRSPLEGEAFF. The CDR3 DNA follows: TGTGCCAGCACCCGGAGCCCCCTCGAGGGAGAAGCTTTCTTT.

At least ten counts were recorded for this clonotype. The V call is TRBV3-1, the J call TRBJ2-7; the D gene is possibly TRBD2 (6 bases). Trimming removed 4 bases from V and 3 bases from J, with 19 bases in between. The CDR3 is made up of 16 amino acids. The V gene's germline CDR1 is LGHDT and CDR2 YNNKEL (reference sequence). The CDR3 DNA reads as TGTGCCAGCAGCCGCGCGGCGGCGGGGCCCGACTACGAGCAGTACTTC. It codes for CASSRAAAGPDYEQYF.

The gene calls are TRBV7-2 and TRBJ2-3, with 7 bases fitting TRBD2. There are 18 residues in the CDR3. The V gene end was trimmed by 6 bases and the J gene end by 0 bases; junction bases not matched to a gene: 15. Germline V gives CDR1 SGHTA, CDR2 FQGNSA. The CDR3 spells CASRRRGGGGLSTDTQYF. CDR3 nucleotide sequence: TGTGCCAGCAGGCGACGGGGTGGCGGGGGATTAAGCACAGATACGCAGTATTTT.

The chain combines TRBV20-1 with TRBJ2-7; 9 nucleotides match TRBD1. The ends lost 1 base at V and 1 base at J; junction bases unmatched: 5. There are 15 residues in the CDR3. The germline V gene encodes CDR1 DFQATT and CDR2 SNEGSKA (reference sequence). The CDR3 loop reads CSARGGTGKSYEQYF. For the CDR3, the DNA is TGCAGTGCTAGAGGGGGGACAGGGAAATCCTACGAGCAGTACTTC.

The rearrangement joins TRBV11-2 to TRBJ1-1, with a possible D match to TRBD1 (6 bases). The germline CDR1 and CDR2 sequences are SGHAT and FQNNGV. The CDR3 consists of 14 residues. The V end lost 8 bases, the J end lost 3 bases, and 16 bases lay between the germline ends. The CDR3 nucleotides are TGTGCCAGCGCTAGCTGGACAGAACACACTGAAGCTTTCTTT. As protein: CASASWTEHTEAFF.

With regard to this clonotype: A single base separates this from a much larger clone, so it may be a read error. The chain uses TRBV29-1 and TRBJ2-1; D could derive from TRBD1 or TRBD2 (5 bases each). From germline, CDR1 is SQVTM and CDR2 ANQGSEA. The CDR3 length is 12 residues. Deletions cut 1 base from V and 10 bases from J, with 11 bases between. The CDR3 protein is CSVEGGVKEQFF. The CDR3 coding sequence is TGCAGCGTTGAAGGAGGGGTCAAGGAGCAGTTCTTC.

The sample holds a few counts of this clonotype. The chain employs TRBV29-1 and TRBJ1-2, with D uncertain. This CDR3 contains 13 residues. The V end lost 4 bases, the J end lost 3 bases, and 12 bases lay between the germline ends. Germline V lookup: CDR1 SQVTM, CDR2 ANQGSEA. The CDR3 spells CSVGHRTDYGYTF. The CDR3 DNA follows: TGCAGCGTTGGCCACCGCACTGACTATGGCTACACCTTC.

This clonotype was observed a few times. J is TRBJ2-7 and V is TRBV9; 9 positions agree with TRBD1. CDR1 is SGDLS and CDR2 is YYNGEE in the germline V gene. The CDR3 has 15 residues. V lost 4 bases to trimming and J lost 0 bases; unmatched junction nucleotides: 5. The CDR3 here is CASSKGQGSSYEQYF. The CDR3 bases are TGTGCCAGCAGCAAGGGACAGGGCAGCTCCTACGAGCAGTACTTC.

This chain connects TRBV6-2 or TRBV6-3 to TRBJ1-1; no clear D. V was cut by 7 bases and J by 5 bases, with 8 bases left in between. Looked up from germline, CDR1 is MNHEY and CDR2 is SVGEGT. This CDR3 spans 11 amino acids. CDR3 sequence reads: CASIDKTEAFF. The CDR3 bases are TGTGCCAGCATCGACAAGACTGAAGCTTTCTTT.

CDR3 bases: TGTGCCAGCAGCTTGGCCCTTGCGGCTAGCGGGGGTAATGAGCAGTTCTTC. Translated, it gives CASSLALAASGGNEQFF. The rearrangement joins TRBV5-5 to TRBJ2-1; 10 nucleotides align to TRBD2. Germline CDR1 reads SGHKS; CDR2 reads YYEKEE (reference sequence). Losses at the gene ends were 0 bases for V and 7 bases for J; bases not matched to a gene: 10. This CDR3 comprises 17 residues.

The chain carries TRBV20-1 and TRBJ2-7; the match to TRBD1 covers 7 bases. J was trimmed by 1 base and V by 0 bases; bases with no gene match: 6. This CDR3 comprises 15 residues. Germline CDR1 reads DFQATT; CDR2 reads SNEGSKA (reference sequence). The CDR3 bases are TGCAGTGCTAGAGAAGTTTCAGGGGGATCCTACGAGCAGTACTTC. As protein: CSAREVSGGSYEQYF.

The V gene is TRBV12-3 or TRBV12-4, the J gene TRBJ2-7, with 8 bases matching TRBD1. The CDR3 extends over 14 amino acids. With 6 bases clipped from V and 5 bases from J, the junction kept 9 bases outside the gene matches. The CDR3 here is CASSPRGQGHEQYF. The DNA of the CDR3 is TGTGCCAGCAGCCCTCGCGGACAGGGCCACGAGCAGTACTTC.

The chain is built from TRBV7-7 and TRBJ2-3, with 11 positions matching TRBD1. This CDR3 is built from 15 residues. Germline V gene lookup returns CDR1 SSHAT and CDR2 FNYEAQ (reference sequence). The V and J ends lost 5 bases and 6 bases, in that order; junction bases with no gene match: 7. As DNA, the CDR3 is TGTGCCAGCAGCCGGGGACAGGGGGTGAGGGATACGCAGTATTTT. Its translation: CASSRGQGVRDTQYF.

The chain is built from TRBV19 and TRBJ2-4; tentative D call: TRBD2 (5 bases). The J call may be incorrect, as the DNA end agrees better with TRBJ2-7. Germline-derived CDR1 and CDR2 are LNHDA and SQIVND (reference sequence). CDR3 length equals 16 residues. CDR3 in amino acids: CASSMDSSSSLYEQYF. Here the CDR3 DNA reads TGTGCCAGTAGTATGGACTCTTCATCCTCGTTATACGAGCAGTACTTC.

This clonotype showed up just once. The gene calls are TRBV5-1 and TRBJ2-5, with unresolved D. Germline-derived CDR1 and CDR2 are SGHRS and YFSETQ. Trimming left V 0 bases short and J 11 bases short, with 17 bases between. There are 14 residues in the CDR3. CDR3 bases: TGCGCCAGCAGCTTGGATCAAACCCGTTACCAGCAGTACTTC. Residues: CASSLDQTRYQQYF.

This clonotype has a handful of counts. The V gene is TRBV25-1, the J gene TRBJ2-1; maybe TRBD1 (6 bases). This CDR3 region has 14 residues. V was pared by 0 bases and J by 5 bases, with 8 bases between. Germline CDR1 reads MGHDK; CDR2 reads SYGVNS. This chain's CDR3 is CASSEYRTDNEQFF. In DNA, the CDR3 is TGTGCCAGCAGTGAATATAGGACAGACAATGAGCAGTTCTTC.

The sample holds a few counts of this clonotype. The rearrangement links TRBV25-1 to TRBJ1-2; tentative D call: TRBD1 (5 bases). CDR1 and CDR2 from the germline V gene are MGHDK and SYGVNS. Trimming pared 6 bases from V and 7 bases from J, leaving 9 bases between. The CDR3 has 11 residues. CDR3 loop: CASRGVSGYTF. The CDR3, as DNA: TGTGCCAGCAGAGGGGTTAGTGGCTACACCTTC.

This rearrangement joins TRBV28 to TRBJ1-4, with a possible D match to TRBD1 (5 bases). Germline V gives CDR1 MDHEN, CDR2 SYDVKM. V was cut by 5 bases and J by 10 bases, with 20 bases left in between. This CDR3 has 15 amino acids. CDR3 nucleotides: TGTGCCAGCAGTCCCCCGGGGCACAGCCAGGGAAAACTGTTTTTT. This gives the protein CASSPPGHSQGKLFF.

The chain links TRBV20-1 to TRBJ2-1; D gene ambiguous. In germline, CDR1 is DFQATT, CDR2 SNEGSKA (reference sequence). This CDR3 contains 12 residues. V lost 6 bases, J lost 13 bases, and 19 bases lay in between. The CDR3 DNA follows: TGCAGTGCCCGCCAGAGCGTGGAGACCCAGTTCTTC. Translated: CSARQSVETQFF.

V usage is TRBV6-5 and J usage is TRBJ2-5; 8 bases are a match to TRBD1. Germline values: CDR1 MNHEY, CDR2 SVGAGI. With 7 bases clipped from V and 3 bases from J, the junction kept 13 bases outside the gene matches. This CDR3 is built from 16 residues. CDR3 sequence reads: CASTELGTGRKETQYF. In nucleotides, the CDR3 is TGTGCCAGCACCGAACTTGGGACAGGCCGGAAAGAGACCCAGTACTTC.

This clonotype turned up a few times. The J gene is TRBJ2-3, the V gene TRBV5-1; 7 nucleotides match TRBD1. Germline V gene lookup returns CDR1 SGHRS and CDR2 YFSETQ. This CDR3 comprises 16 residues. The V gene end was trimmed by 4 bases and the J gene end by 3 bases; junction bases not matched to a gene: 11. In DNA form, the CDR3 reads TGCGCCAGCAGCCGTCAGACAGGGAAGAGGACAGATACGCAGTATTTT. Its protein is CASSRQTGKRTDTQYF.

This chain uses TRBV5-1 with TRBJ2-2; no firm D call. The CDR3 covers 17 residues. V shed 4 bases and J shed 0 bases, with 16 bases lying between them. In germline, CDR1 is SGHRS, CDR2 YFSETQ. This chain's CDR3 is CASSPSLAVPNTGELFF. CDR3 sequence (DNA): TGCGCCAGCAGCCCCTCTCTTGCCGTCCCGAACACCGGGGAGCTGTTTTTT. The full variable domain, completed using reference TRBV5-1 and TRBJ2-2, is KAGVTQTPRYLIKTRGQQVTLSCSPISGHRSVSWYQQTPGQGLQFLFEYFSETQRNKGNFPGRFSGRQFSNSRSEMNVSTLELGDSALYLCASSPSLAVPNTGELFFGEGSRLTVL.